The rows below give T cell receptor beta chains drawn from one sample of a study of T cell clones after liver transplantation. TCRdb's copy holds only in-frame clones and misses some; the assay was immunoSEQ multiplex PCR. This sample has about 71,000 clones, with roughly 80% found just once. The specimen comprised CD4+ T cells from blood, sampled 12 months after liver transplant. Receptors were obtained from a human patient who received a liver transplant. The graft donor may have given rise to some T cells. The CDR3 runs from the conserved cysteine through the conserved F or W. Each record gives: J gene, D gene, clone size, V gene, CDR3 DNA, CDR3 protein. The D gene is left open where the match is weak. For some rows the clone size is stated as once, few or many, or as a class when expanded; others skip it.

>TRBJ2-7|TRBD1|NA|TRBV14
TGTGCCAGCAGCCAAGCATCCGGCAGGGGGCTTTACGAGCAGTACTTC
CASSQASGRGLYEQYF
>TRBJ2-1|TRBD2|once|TRBV5-1
TGCGCCAGCAGCCGACTAGCGGGTAACAATTACAATGAGCAGTTCTTC
CASSRLAGNNYNEQFF
>TRBJ1-4|NA|NA|TRBV28
TGTGCCAGCGAAAGACGCGTTAATGAAAAACTGTTTTTT
CASERRVNEKLFF
>TRBJ2-1|NA|NA|TRBV27
TGTGCCAGCAGTTTACGGGGAAACGTCGACAATGAGCAGTTCTTC
CASSLRGNVDNEQFF
>TRBJ2-5|NA|NA|TRBV5-1
TGCGCCAGCAGCTTTTCCCAGGGGAAAGAGACCCAGTACTTC
CASSFSQGKETQYF
>TRBJ2-2|NA|NA|TRBV30
TGTGCCTGGAGTGTAACGCGGGAGAACACCGGGGAGCTGTTTTTT
CAWSVTRENTGELFF
>TRBJ2-7|NA|NA|TRBV28
TGTGCCACCCGGACAGCGAACTCCTACGAGCAGTACTTC
CATRTANSYEQYF
>TRBJ1-5|NA|NA|TRBV15
TGTGCCACCAGCAGAGGGGGGATAAGCAATCAGCCCCAGCATTTT
CATSRGGISNQPQHF
>TRBJ1-5|TRBD1|NA|TRBV27
TGTGCCAGCAGTCCTTACGGGACAGGACCAAATCAGCCCCAGCATTTT
CASSPYGTGPNQPQHF
>TRBJ2-5|NA|NA|TRBV5-1
TGCGCCAGCAGCTTGGTCTCAGTCGAAGAGACCCAGTACTTC
CASSLVSVEETQYF
>TRBJ1-1|NA|NA|TRBV18
TGTGCCAGCTCACCTAGACCCTTCCAGGGTAGCACTGAAGCTTTCTTT
CASSPRPFQGSTEAFF
>TRBJ1-4|TRBD1|NA|TRBV5-1
TGCGCCAGCAGCACCGGACAGGGTTGGGAAAAACTGTTTTTT
CASSTGQGWEKLFF
>TRBJ1-5|NA|NA|TRBV13
TGTGCCAGCAGCTTAAAAGGCCGCGGCAATCAGCCCCAGCATTTT
CASSLKGRGNQPQHF
>TRBJ2-1|NA|NA|TRBV11-2
TGTGCCAGCAGCTTAAGCGGGCGACGATCCCCCTACAATGAGCAGTTCTTC
CASSLSGRRSPYNEQFF
>TRBJ1-1|NA|NA|TRBV5-1
TGCGCCAGCAGCTTGGAGGGCAGAAACACTGAAGCTTTCTTT
CASSLEGRNTEAFF
>TRBJ2-3|NA|NA|TRBV14
TGTGCCAGCAGCCTAGGGGGGTTGGCAGATACGCAGTATTTT
CASSLGGLADTQYF
>TRBJ2-7|NA|NA|TRBV19
TGTGCCAGTAGTCTATTCCTGACTCTCTCCTACGAGCAGTACTTC
CASSLFLTLSYEQYF
>TRBJ2-5|NA|few|TRBV2
TGTGCCAGCAGCCAGGGGGGTTCGGGGACCCAGTACTTC
CASSQGGSGTQYF
>TRBJ2-3|NA|few|TRBV5-1
TGCGCCAGCAGCTTGGAACAGGCCACAGATACGCAGTATTTT
CASSLEQATDTQYF
>TRBJ1-3|TRBD1|few|TRBV11-2
TGTGCCAGCAGCTTAGACCGGGACAGAGGCTCTGGAAACACCATATATTTT
CASSLDRDRGSGNTIYF
>TRBJ2-5|NA|once|TRBV5-6
TGTGCCAGCCACGGGTTACGAGAGACCCAGTACTTC
CASHGLRETQYF
>TRBJ2-2|NA|NA|TRBV27
TGTGCCAGCAGTTTCTCGGACAGTAGGGCCGGGGAGCTGTTTTTT
CASSFSDSRAGELFF
>TRBJ1-5|NA|few|TRBV27
TGTGCCAGTTCCCGGACGAGTAGCAATCAGCCCCAGCATTTT
CASSRTSSNQPQHF
>TRBJ2-3|NA|NA|TRBV15
TGTGCCACACTCCAAAGGGCCGGGGGAAGCACAGATACGCAGTATTTT
CATLQRAGGSTDTQYF
>TRBJ1-5|NA|NA|TRBV5-1
TGCGCCAGCAGCTTGGATAGCAATCAGCCCCAGCATTTT
CASSLDSNQPQHF
>TRBJ1-5|TRBD1|many|TRBV7-2
TGTGCCAGCAGCCCCCAGACAGGGAATCAGCCCCAGCATTTT
CASSPQTGNQPQHF
>TRBJ2-7|NA|NA|TRBV6-1
TGTGCCAGCAGAGGTCCGGGACAAACCTACGAGCAGTACTTC
CASRGPGQTYEQYF
>TRBJ2-7|NA|NA|TRBV30
TGTGCCTGGAGGACCACAGGGGGGGATGGGGAGCAGTACTTC
CAWRTTGGDGEQYF
>TRBJ1-3|TRBD1|NA|TRBV5-1
TGCGCCAGCAGTCCTCAGGGGGGGTATGGAAACACCATATATTTT
CASSPQGGYGNTIYF
>TRBJ1-1|NA|NA|TRBV6-6
TGTGCCAGCAGTTCTATGGGTGAAGCTTTCTTT
CASSSMGEAFF
>TRBJ2-2|TRBD1|NA|TRBV5-1
TGCGCCAGCAGCTTGACGGGACAGGATACCGGGGAGCTGTTTTTT
CASSLTGQDTGELFF
>TRBJ1-6|TRBD1|NA|TRBV2
TGTGCCTCTCGCGGACAGGGGGTCAATTATTCACCCCTCCACTTT
CASRGQGVNYSPLHF
>TRBJ2-1|NA|NA|TRBV7-2
TGTGCCAGCAGGGTCGTGGTGGGGAGCTCCTACAATGAGCAGTTCTTC
CASRVVVGSSYNEQFF
>TRBJ1-4|TRBD1|NA|TRBV27
TGTGCCAGCAGGAGGACAGGGTTGGAGGGAAAACTGTTTTTT
CASRRTGLEGKLFF
>TRBJ2-3|NA|NA|TRBV6-1
TGTGCCAGCCTTAGGGGCGAGGAAGATACGCAGTATTTT
CASLRGEEDTQYF
>TRBJ2-5|NA|NA|TRBV6-1
TGTGCCAGCAGCCGATCGAGACTTCAAGAGACCCAGTACTTC
CASSRSRLQETQYF
>TRBJ1-1|TRBD1|few|TRBV29-1
TGCAGCGTTGATAGGGGACAGGTCATATCCACTGAAGCTTTCTTT
CSVDRGQVISTEAFF
>TRBJ2-1|TRBD2|NA|TRBV5-6
TGTGCCAGCAGTCGGGGACTAGCGGGAGTCGATGAGCAGTTCTTC
CASSRGLAGVDEQFF
>TRBJ1-2|TRBD1|NA|TRBV5-4
TGTGCCAGCAGCCGCCGGACAGGGGGCCCCTATGGCTACACCTTC
CASSRRTGGPYGYTF
>TRBJ1-2|TRBD1|few|TRBV18
TGTGCCAGCTCACCGGGACAGGATGGCTACACCTTC
CASSPGQDGYTF
>TRBJ1-1|TRBD1|NA|TRBV27
TGTGCCAGCAGCGGGACAGGTAAAATGAACACTGAAGCTTTCTTT
CASSGTGKMNTEAFF
>TRBJ2-3|NA|NA|TRBV11-2
TGTGCCAGCAGCGTTGGGCCAGGAGATACGCAGTATTTT
CASSVGPGDTQYF
>TRBJ1-3|NA|NA|TRBV28
TGTGCCAGCAGTTACACCTTCGACGCTGGAAACACCATATATTTT
CASSYTFDAGNTIYF
>TRBJ1-3|TRBD1|NA|TRBV7-2
TGTGCCAGCAGCTTTAACAGGGGTTGGGGAAACACCATATATTTT
CASSFNRGWGNTIYF
>TRBJ2-1|NA|NA|TRBV27
TGTGCCAGTACCAGAACTAGCTCCTACAATGAGCAGTTCTTC
CASTRTSSYNEQFF
>TRBJ1-2|TRBD1|NA|TRBV15
TGTGCCACCAGCAGGCCCGGGACAGGGGCAATCTATGGCTACACCTTC
CATSRPGTGAIYGYTF
>TRBJ1-5|NA|NA|TRBV6-1
TGTGCCAGCAGTGAAGGTGGACAGCTCAATCAGCCCCAGCATTTT
CASSEGGQLNQPQHF
>TRBJ1-2|TRBD1|NA|TRBV4-1
TGCGCCAGCAGCCTCGGGACAGCGTATGGCTACACCTTC
CASSLGTAYGYTF
>TRBJ2-5|NA|NA|TRBV5-4
TGTGCCAGCAGGTCCGGACGGAACCAAGAGACCCAGTACTTC
CASRSGRNQETQYF
>TRBJ1-2|NA|few|TRBV28
TGTGCCAGCAGTTTACCGCAACTGGGTGGCTACACCTTC
CASSLPQLGGYTF
>TRBJ1-1|NA|NA|TRBV7-2
TGTGCCAGCAGCTTTTCACAGGGTACCACTGAAGCTTTCTTT
CASSFSQGTTEAFF
>TRBJ1-5|NA|once|TRBV5-6
TGTGCCAGCAGCTTGGCGGGGGGGGATCAGCCCCAGCATTTT
CASSLAGGDQPQHF
>TRBJ2-3|TRBD1|few|TRBV28
TGTGCCAGCAGTTCCCCACAGGGGGCGGGGACAGATACGCAGTATTTT
CASSSPQGAGTDTQYF
>TRBJ2-1|TRBD2|NA|TRBV28
TGTGCCAGCAGTCAAGGGGGTGCGGGAGGGAACAATGAGCAGTTCTTC
CASSQGGAGGNNEQFF
>TRBJ2-2|NA|NA|TRBV27
TGTGCCAGCAGTTTATCGGGGACAAGGGGACCCCTTTGGGACACCGGGGAGCTGTTTTTT
CASSLSGTRGPLWDTGELFF
>TRBJ2-3|NA|NA|TRBV7-2
TGTGCCAGCAGCTTAGAGTACACAGATACGCAGTATTTT
CASSLEYTDTQYF
>TRBJ1-3|TRBD1|NA|TRBV7-2
TGTGCCAGCAGCCCGTGGACAGGGGGCGTTTACACCATATATTTT
CASSPWTGGVYTIYF
>TRBJ1-5|TRBD1|NA|TRBV5-1
TGCGCCAGCAGCTTTGGGCAGGGGGGTCAGCCCCAGCATTTT
CASSFGQGGQPQHF